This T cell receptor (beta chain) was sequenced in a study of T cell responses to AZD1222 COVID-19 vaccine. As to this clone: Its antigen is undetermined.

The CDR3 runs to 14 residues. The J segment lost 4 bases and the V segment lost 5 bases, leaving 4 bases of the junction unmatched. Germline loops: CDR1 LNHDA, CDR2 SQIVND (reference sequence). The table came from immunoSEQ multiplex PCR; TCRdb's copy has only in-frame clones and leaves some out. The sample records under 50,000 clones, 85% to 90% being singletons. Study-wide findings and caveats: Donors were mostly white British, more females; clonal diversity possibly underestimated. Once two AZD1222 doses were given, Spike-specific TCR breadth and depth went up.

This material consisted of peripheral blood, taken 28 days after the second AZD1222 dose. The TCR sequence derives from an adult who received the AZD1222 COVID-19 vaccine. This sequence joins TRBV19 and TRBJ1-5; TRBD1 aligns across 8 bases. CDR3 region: CASSPDRVNQPQHF. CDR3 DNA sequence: TGTGCCAGTAGTCCGGACAGGGTGAATCAGCCCCAGCATTTT. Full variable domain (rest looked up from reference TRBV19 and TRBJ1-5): DGGITQSPKYLFRKEGQNVTLSCEQNLNHDAMYWYRQDPGQGLRLIYYSQIVNDFQKGDIAEGYSVSREKKESFPLTVTSAQKNPTAFYLCASSPDRVNQPQHFGDGTRLSIL.